This is a list of T cell receptor beta chains from one sample in a study of blood T cell repertoires in COVID-19. Sequenced by immunoSEQ multiplex PCR; TCRdb stores in-frame clones only, minus some. The sample yields 95,000 to 150,000 clones, about 91% seen once. Sequencing used peripheral blood. These receptors came from a woman in her 50s with active or convalescent COVID-19. The CDR3 runs from the conserved cysteine through the conserved F or W. The D gene is left open where the match is weak. Clone size is not always given. Where it is, it says once, few, many or a class for expanded clones.

J gene: TRBJ2-7
D gene: TRBD1
clone size: NA
V gene: TRBV9
CDR3 DNA: TGTGCCAGCAGCGTAGCTATCGGGACAGGGAAGGACTACGAGCAGTACTTC
CDR3 protein: CASSVAIGTGKDYEQYF

J gene: TRBJ2-3
D gene: NA
clone size: NA
V gene: TRBV5-8
CDR3 DNA: TGTGCCAGCAGCTTGGGTACAGTTAGCTCCGGGGCAGATACGCAGTATTTT
CDR3 protein: CASSLGTVSSGADTQYF

J gene: TRBJ2-4
D gene: NA
clone size: few
V gene: TRBV28
CDR3 DNA: TGTGCCAGCTTTGGCCCGGAGAACATTCAGTACTTC
CDR3 protein: CASFGPENIQYF

J gene: TRBJ1-1
D gene: TRBD1
clone size: NA
V gene: TRBV28
CDR3 DNA: TGTGCCAGCAGTTTCGGACAGGGGAAGACTGAAGCTTTCTTT
CDR3 protein: CASSFGQGKTEAFF

J gene: TRBJ2-5
D gene: TRBD2
clone size: NA
V gene: TRBV2
CDR3 DNA: TGTGCCAGCAGTGGTCGTAGCGGGAGTGCCGAGACCCAGTACTTC
CDR3 protein: CASSGRSGSAETQYF

J gene: TRBJ2-7
D gene: TRBD1
clone size: NA
V gene: TRBV19
CDR3 DNA: TGTGCCAGTAGTCCCCGGGACAGACCCTACGAGCAGTACTTC
CDR3 protein: CASSPRDRPYEQYF

J gene: TRBJ2-5
D gene: NA
clone size: NA
V gene: TRBV7-6
CDR3 DNA: TGTGCCAGCAGCCCGCGGGTCGGAGTCCAAGAGACCCAGTACTTC
CDR3 protein: CASSPRVGVQETQYF

J gene: TRBJ2-5
D gene: NA
clone size: NA
V gene: TRBV3-1/TRBV3-2
CDR3 DNA: TGTGCCAGCAGCTCCCCCGGGACATCCCAAGAGACCCAGTACTTC
CDR3 protein: CASSSPGTSQETQYF

J gene: TRBJ2-1
D gene: NA
clone size: NA
V gene: TRBV6-2/TRBV6-3
CDR3 DNA: TGTGCCAGCAGTGGCAATAGGAGGGGCAATGAGCAGTTCTTC
CDR3 protein: CASSGNRRGNEQFF

J gene: TRBJ1-3
D gene: NA
clone size: NA
V gene: TRBV4-3
CDR3 DNA: TGCGCCAGCAGCCAAGGACCAACCGTGGACACGCAAGGCCCCAGCAATCGGGCCATATATTTT
CDR3 protein: CASSQGPTVDTQGPSNRAIYF

J gene: TRBJ2-7
D gene: TRBD1
clone size: NA
V gene: TRBV4-2
CDR3 DNA: TGTGCCAGCAGCCAAGATAAGGGACAGGGCGCCCACGAGCAGTACTTC
CDR3 protein: CASSQDKGQGAHEQYF

J gene: TRBJ2-3
D gene: TRBD2
clone size: NA
V gene: TRBV20-1
CDR3 DNA: TGCAGTGCTAGTCGGCTAGCGGGACTAACAGATACGCAGTATTTT
CDR3 protein: CSASRLAGLTDTQYF

J gene: TRBJ2-4
D gene: NA
clone size: NA
V gene: TRBV28
CDR3 DNA: TGTGCCAGCAGTTTCTGGCAGACCAAAAACATTCAGTACTTC
CDR3 protein: CASSFWQTKNIQYF

J gene: TRBJ1-1
D gene: NA
clone size: NA
V gene: TRBV5-1
CDR3 DNA: TGCGCCAGCAGCCCGCCAAGGGCAGGGCCCCGTTCTGAAGCTTTCTTT
CDR3 protein: CASSPPRAGPRSEAFF

J gene: TRBJ2-7
D gene: NA
clone size: NA
V gene: TRBV11-1
CDR3 DNA: TGTGCCAGCAGCTTATCGCGGAGTCCATCCTACGAGCAGTACTTC
CDR3 protein: CASSLSRSPSYEQYF

J gene: TRBJ1-1
D gene: NA
clone size: NA
V gene: TRBV19
CDR3 DNA: TGTGCCAGTAGTATAGTCGCAGGTCGGGGAGCTTTCTTT
CDR3 protein: CASSIVAGRGAFF

J gene: TRBJ1-1
D gene: NA
clone size: NA
V gene: TRBV6-2/TRBV6-3
CDR3 DNA: TGTGCCAGCACCCCGGCACCTACTGAAGCTTTCTTT
CDR3 protein: CASTPAPTEAFF

J gene: TRBJ2-7
D gene: TRBD2
clone size: few
V gene: TRBV7-8
CDR3 DNA: TGTGCCAGCAGCTCTTCACCCGGGACTAGCGGGAGGAGCGAGCAGTACTTC
CDR3 protein: CASSSSPGTSGRSEQYF

J gene: TRBJ1-2
D gene: TRBD1
clone size: NA
V gene: TRBV29-1
CDR3 DNA: TGCAGCGTCCGGACAGGTGGCAACTATGGCTACACCTTC
CDR3 protein: CSVRTGGNYGYTF

J gene: TRBJ1-1
D gene: NA
clone size: NA
V gene: TRBV12-3/TRBV12-4
CDR3 DNA: TGTGCCAGCAGTTTGGGCGAGAACACTGAAGCTTTCTTT
CDR3 protein: CASSLGENTEAFF